One sample yielded the 19 T cell receptor beta chains listed below, sequenced in a study of STAT5B mutations in CD4+ large granular lymphocyte leukemia. The table came from immunoSEQ multiplex PCR; TCRdb's copy has only in-frame clones and leaves some out. Among about 40,000 clones, about 81% were seen once, and the ten largest hold 0.35%. The sequencing input was CD4+ T cells from blood buffy coats. All receptors come from a human donor in good health.

The chain joins TRBV19 to TRBJ2-2; the D is unclear. This CDR3 contains 14 residues. The germline V gene encodes CDR1 LNHDA and CDR2 SQIVND (reference sequence). V was clipped by 7 bases and J by 0 bases, with 9 bases between them. The CDR3 region is CASTLAPNTGELFF. Written as DNA, the CDR3 is TGTGCCAGTACCCTCGCCCCGAACACCGGGGAGCTGTTTTTT. The full variable domain, rest sourced from reference TRBV19 and TRBJ2-2, is DGGITQSPKYLFRKEGQNVTLSCEQNLNHDAMYWYRQDPGQGLRLIYYSQIVNDFQKGDIAEGYSVSREKKESFPLTVTSAQKNPTAFYLCASTLAPNTGELFFGEGSRLTVL.

The genes are TRBV18 and TRBJ1-1; 10 bases align to TRBD1. The CDR3 runs to 16 residues. Germline V gene sequence: CDR1 KGHSH, CDR2 LQKENI. After removal of 0 bases from V and 5 bases from J, the junction contained 6 bases not matched to a gene. The CDR3 region is CASSPPGDRGWTEAFF. DNA of the CDR3: TGTGCCAGCTCACCACCTGGGGACAGGGGTTGGACTGAAGCTTTCTTT.

The chain is built from TRBV5-1 and TRBJ2-6; D possibly matches TRBD1 or TRBD2 (5 bases each). Germline V CDR1 and CDR2: SGHRS, YFSETQ. V lost 4 bases and J 4 bases, leaving 12 bases between the germline ends. CDR3 length: 15 residues. The CDR3 region has the DNA TGCGCCAGCAGCCTGGGTGGGACCGGGGCCAACGTCCTGACTTTC. Translation: CASSLGGTGANVLTF. The full variable domain, rest sourced from reference TRBV5-1 and TRBJ2-6, is KAGVTQTPRYLIKTRGQQVTLSCSPISGHRSVSWYQQTPGQGLQFLFEYFSETQRNKGNFPGRFSGRQFSNSRSEMNVSTLELGDSALYLCASSLGGTGANVLTFGAGSRLTVL.

The chain has TRBV6-5 and TRBJ2-1; D may match TRBD1 or TRBD2 (6 bases each). Trimming cost V 11 bases and J 8 bases, with 22 bases left between them. The length of the CDR3 is 14 residues. CDR1 is MNHEY, CDR2 SVGAGI, per germline. This chain's CDR3 is CAVLGGAGRDEQFF. In DNA, the CDR3 is TGTGCCGTACTGGGGGGCGCGGGTCGGGATGAGCAGTTCTTC.

The rearrangement uses TRBV13 and TRBJ2-7; TRBD1 or TRBD2 may be the D gene (6 bases each). V was clipped by 5 bases and J by 3 bases, with 20 bases between them. This CDR3 has 16 residues. Germline lookup yields CDR1 PRHDT and CDR2 FYEKMQ (reference sequence). The CDR3 reads CASSPPGRGGIYEQYF. In DNA, the CDR3 is TGTGCCAGCAGCCCCCCGGGCAGGGGAGGAATCTACGAGCAGTACTTC.

The gene calls are TRBV19 and TRBJ2-1, with 10 bases lining up with TRBD2. The CDR3 contains 16 residues. Trimming cost V 3 bases and J 0 bases; bases outside gene matches: 2. Germline V gives CDR1 LNHDA, CDR2 SQIVND (reference sequence). DNA of the CDR3: TGTGCCAGTAGTATGCCTAGCGGGAGCTCCTACAATGAGCAGTTCTTC. It encodes CASSMPSGSSYNEQFF.

CDR3 nucleotides: TGTGCCAGTAGTATACGATCGGGGGGAACCGGGGAGCTGTTTTTT. Residues: CASSIRSGGTGELFF. J is TRBJ2-2 and V is TRBV19, with 7 bases aligning to TRBD2. V was pared by 2 bases and J by 5 bases, with 5 bases of the junction left unmatched. Germline CDR1 reads LNHDA; CDR2 reads SQIVND (reference sequence). This CDR3 comprises 15 residues.

The rearrangement links TRBV7-8 to TRBJ1-2; a weak D match, TRBD1 (6 bases). CDR3 length equals 14 residues. V was cut by 1 base and J by 4 bases, with 10 bases left in between. Germline CDR1 SGHVS, CDR2 FQNEAQ. The CDR3, as DNA: TGTGCCAGCAGCTTAGTGGAGGGGGGCTATGGCTACACCTTC. Its translation is CASSLVEGGYGYTF.

The sample holds a few counts of this clone. The chain recombines TRBV9 with TRBJ2-3, with TRBD2 matching 7 bases. The germline gives CDR1 SGDLS, CDR2 YYNGEE. Losses at the gene ends were 2 bases for V and 1 base for J; bases not matched to a gene: 4. This CDR3 region has 15 residues. The CDR3 nucleotides are TGTGCCAGCAGCGTCAGAACTAGCGGCACAGATACGCAGTATTTT. Encoded protein: CASSVRTSGTDTQYF.

The chain has TRBV7-2 and TRBJ2-7; 14 positions agree with TRBD2. The CDR3 contains 15 residues. Germline CDR1 reads SGHTA; CDR2 reads FQGNSA. V trimming: 4 bases; J trimming: 4 bases; junction bases outside the gene matches: 3. The CDR3 region has the DNA TGTGCCAGCAGCTGGACTAGCGGGGGGAATTACGAGCAGTACTTC. Its protein is CASSWTSGGNYEQYF.

CDR3 bases: TGTGCCAGCAGCTTGGGGGAGGAACGTGAAGCTTTCTTT. It encodes CASSLGEEREAFF. This chain uses TRBV7-9 with TRBJ1-1, with a tentative D call TRBD1 (5 bases). Germline loops: CDR1 SEHNR, CDR2 FQNEAQ (reference sequence). Trimming took 3 bases from V and 7 from J, leaving 12 bases between them. The CDR3 is 13 residues long. Full variable domain (remainder filled in from reference TRBV7-9 and TRBJ1-1): DTGVSQNPRHKITKRGQNVTFRCDPISEHNRLYWYRQTLGQGPEFLTYFQNEAQLEKSRLLSDRFSAERPKGSFSTLEIQRTEQGDSAMYLCASSLGEEREAFFGQGTRLTVV.

The rearrangement links TRBV28 to TRBJ2-7; perhaps D is TRBD1 or TRBD2 (5 bases each). Germline CDR1 MDHEN, CDR2 SYDVKM. The CDR3 has 14 amino acids. V was clipped by 5 bases and J by 2 bases, with 13 bases between them. For the CDR3, the DNA is TGTGCCAGCAGTCCCGGGACGTTTACCTACGAGCAGTACTTC. It translates to CASSPGTFTYEQYF.

In this sample, this clone turned up once. The chain couples TRBV7-2 to TRBJ2-7; D perhaps matches TRBD2 (5 bases). Germline CDR1 is SGHTA and CDR2 is FQGNSA. Between the trimmed V and J ends, which lost 4 bases and 2 bases, there was a span of 9 bases. This CDR3 comprises 13 residues. CDR3 bases: TGTGCCAGCAGCTCCGGGAATACCTACGAGCAGTACTTC. This encodes CASSSGNTYEQYF.

Comments on this clone: Within the sample, other DNA sequences also encode this same CDR3. This chain connects TRBV6-5 to TRBJ2-7; 7 bases agree with TRBD1. The CDR3 runs to 15 residues. Germline V gives CDR1 MNHEY, CDR2 SVGAGI. Trimming at V came to 2 bases and at J to 3 bases, leaving 7 bases not matched to a gene. Here the CDR3 DNA reads TGTGCCAGCAGTTACACCATGGGACAGAACTACGAGCAGTACTTC. As protein: CASSYTMGQNYEQYF.

The CDR3 here is CASSFRGGDTQYF. CDR3 DNA sequence: TGTGCCAGCAGTTTCAGGGGGGGAGATACGCAGTATTTT. The rearrangement joins TRBV27 to TRBJ2-3; D may match TRBD1 or TRBD2 (7 bases each). This CDR3 has 13 amino acids. V was pared by 3 bases and J by 5 bases, with 9 bases between. Germline CDR1 and CDR2: MNHEY and SMNVEV (reference sequence).

The V call is TRBV6-1, the J call TRBJ1-2; D perhaps matches TRBD1 (6 bases). The CDR3 has 14 amino acids. The germline V gene has CDR1 MNHNS and CDR2 SASEGT. Deletions cut 4 bases from V and 6 bases from J, with 15 bases between. CDR3 protein: CASSAGGGANGYTF. DNA of the CDR3: TGTGCCAGCAGTGCTGGCGGGGGCGCGAATGGCTACACCTTC.

The chain employs TRBV25-1 and TRBJ1-4; maybe TRBD1 (5 bases). The germline V gene has CDR1 MGHDK and CDR2 SYGVNS. The ends were cut back, 6 bases at V and 11 bases at J, with 10 bases in the middle. The CDR3 runs to 11 residues. DNA of the CDR3: TGTGCCAGCAGATCGACAGATAAACTGTTTTTT. This translates into CASRSTDKLFF.

The CDR3 coding sequence is TGTGCCAGCTCACCCGGGGCAGGGAAACACGAGCAGTACTTC. Its protein is CASSPGAGKHEQYF. The genes are TRBV18 and TRBJ2-7; possibly TRBD1 or TRBD2 for D (5 bases each). CDR3 length: 14 amino acids. Germline CDR1 and CDR2: KGHSH and LQKENI. V was shortened by 3 bases and J by 5 bases, with 14 bases between the two germline ends.

The rearrangement joins TRBV6-5 to TRBJ2-3; 7 bases line up with TRBD1. Germline CDR1 is MNHEY and CDR2 is SVGAGI. V gave up 0 bases and J gave up 10 bases; unmatched junction bases: 4. CDR3 length: 13 residues. CDR3 sequence reads: CASSYSQGRPQYF. The CDR3 nucleotides are TGTGCCAGCAGTTACTCACAGGGGCGCCCGCAGTATTTT.